This record looks at one T cell receptor beta chain sequence and its context. Its antigen is unidentified. The sample is drawn from a study of shared clonotypes between healthy human individuals. The donor cohort consisted entirely of Caucasian adults residing in Nashville, Tennessee. The authors divided CD4+ cells into CD45RA+ naive and CD45RA-negative memory subsets. Study-level findings and limits: Only blood samples were collected, and tissue repertoires likely differ. Non-shared clonotypes had lower generation probabilities than those shared by all four donors.

The CDR3 extends over 15 amino acids. In germline, CDR1 is SGDLS, CDR2 YYNGEE. Trimming shortened V by 0 bases and J by 0 bases, and 7 bases separated the two germline ends. The protocol was immunoSEQ multiplex PCR, while the TCRdb copy is restricted to in-frame clones and leaves out a portion. The data contain approximately 1,500,000 clones, around 97% of them seen just once; the ten biggest clones take up 1.2%. This sequence originates from a man aged 30 to 39 in good health. The specimen was naive CD4+ T cells sorted from blood. This sample's subset: CD45RA+ positively selected. The chain couples TRBV9 to TRBJ2-1, with D uncertain. CDR3 region: CASSVVWSSYNEQFF. The CDR3 DNA sequence: TGTGCCAGCAGCGTAGTGTGGAGCTCCTACAATGAGCAGTTCTTC.